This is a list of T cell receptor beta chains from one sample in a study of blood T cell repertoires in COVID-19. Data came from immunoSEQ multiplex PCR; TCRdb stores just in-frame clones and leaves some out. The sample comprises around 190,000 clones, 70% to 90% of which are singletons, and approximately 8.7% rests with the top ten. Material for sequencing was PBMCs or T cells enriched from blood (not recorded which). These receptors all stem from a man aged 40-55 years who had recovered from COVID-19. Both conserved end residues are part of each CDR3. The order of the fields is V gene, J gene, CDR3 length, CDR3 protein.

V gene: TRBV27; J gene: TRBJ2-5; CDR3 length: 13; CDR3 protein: CASRTSAGQTQYF
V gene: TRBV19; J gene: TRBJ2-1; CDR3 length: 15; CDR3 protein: CASSIGDTVVNEQFF
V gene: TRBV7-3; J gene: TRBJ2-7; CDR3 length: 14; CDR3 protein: CASSSGQGSYEQYF
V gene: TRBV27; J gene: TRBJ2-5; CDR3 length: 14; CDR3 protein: CASSLLAGQETQYF
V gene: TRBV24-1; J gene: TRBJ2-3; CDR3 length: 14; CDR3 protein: CATSDPSGRDTQYF
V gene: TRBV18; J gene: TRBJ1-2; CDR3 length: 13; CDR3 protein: CASSPDTDYGYTF
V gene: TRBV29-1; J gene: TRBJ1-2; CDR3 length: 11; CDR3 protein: CSVFDGYGYTF
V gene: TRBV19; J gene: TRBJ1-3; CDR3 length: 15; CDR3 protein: CASRSTGGRGNTIYF
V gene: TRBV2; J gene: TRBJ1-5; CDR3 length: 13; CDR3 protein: CASRPQGNQPQHF
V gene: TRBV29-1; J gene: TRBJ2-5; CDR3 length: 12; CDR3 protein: CSVEQGGETQYF
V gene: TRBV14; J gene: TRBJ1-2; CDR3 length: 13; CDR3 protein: CASSRHRNYGYTF
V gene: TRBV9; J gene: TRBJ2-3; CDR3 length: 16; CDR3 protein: CASSAELGTRTDTQYF
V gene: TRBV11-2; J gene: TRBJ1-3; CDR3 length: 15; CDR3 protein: CASSFLGTVRNTIYF
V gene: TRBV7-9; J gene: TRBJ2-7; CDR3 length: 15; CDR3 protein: CASSFDRGLRNEQYF
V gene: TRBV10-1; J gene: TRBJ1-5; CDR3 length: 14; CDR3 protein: CASSHGGIDQPQHF
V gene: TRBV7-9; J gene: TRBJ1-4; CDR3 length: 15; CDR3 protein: CASSLVSATNEKLFF
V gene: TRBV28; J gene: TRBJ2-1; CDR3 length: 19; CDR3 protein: CASSPPGLAPKAQYNEQFF
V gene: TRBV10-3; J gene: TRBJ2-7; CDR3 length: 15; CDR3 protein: CAISEPGTGIGEQYF
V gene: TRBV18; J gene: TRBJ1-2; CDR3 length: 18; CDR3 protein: CASSAGTGGAGGNYGYTF
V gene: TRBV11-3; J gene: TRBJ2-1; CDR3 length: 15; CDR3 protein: CASSPGTGNLNEQFF
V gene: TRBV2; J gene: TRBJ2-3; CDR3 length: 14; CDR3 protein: CASITGVSTDTQYF
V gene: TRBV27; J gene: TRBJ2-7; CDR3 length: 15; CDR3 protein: CASSLRGLAGYEQYF
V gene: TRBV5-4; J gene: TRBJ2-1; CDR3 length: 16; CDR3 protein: CASSFGSSGPYNEQFF
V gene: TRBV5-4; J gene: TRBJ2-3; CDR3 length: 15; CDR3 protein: CASSLGGQSTDTQYF
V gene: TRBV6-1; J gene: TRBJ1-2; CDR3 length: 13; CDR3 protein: CASREGGVYGYTF
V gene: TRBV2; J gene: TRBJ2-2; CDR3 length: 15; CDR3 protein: CASKFDRGLSGELFF
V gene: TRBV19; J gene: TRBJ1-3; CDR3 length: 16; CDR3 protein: CASSPDRGRGGNTIYF
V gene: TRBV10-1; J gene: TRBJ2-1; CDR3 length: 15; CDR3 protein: CASSASSGGVGEQFF
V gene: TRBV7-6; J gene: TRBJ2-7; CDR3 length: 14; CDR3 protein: CASSLGGRGREQYF
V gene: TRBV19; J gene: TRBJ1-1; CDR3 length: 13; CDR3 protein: CASSRSGGTEAFF
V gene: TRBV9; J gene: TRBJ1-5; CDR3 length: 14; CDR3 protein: CASSLSGGRRPQHF
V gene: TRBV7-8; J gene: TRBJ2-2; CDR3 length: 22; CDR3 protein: CASSLEIRVAGGPIVNTGELFF
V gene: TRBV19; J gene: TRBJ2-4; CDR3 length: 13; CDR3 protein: CASKSGSKNIQYF
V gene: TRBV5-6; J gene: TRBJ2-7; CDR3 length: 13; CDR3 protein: CASSFIGSDEQYF
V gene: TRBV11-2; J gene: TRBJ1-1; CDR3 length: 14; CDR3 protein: CASSLKRVNTEAFF
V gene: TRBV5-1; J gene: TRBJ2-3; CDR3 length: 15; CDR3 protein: CASSGTSGSTDTQYF
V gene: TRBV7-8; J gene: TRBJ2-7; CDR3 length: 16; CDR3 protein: CASSPKTGSSSYEQYF
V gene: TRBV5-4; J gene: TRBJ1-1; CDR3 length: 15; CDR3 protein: CASQKQGGRGTEAFF